The present entry profiles one T cell receptor beta chain with its context. As yet, its antigen is unknown. This record belongs to a study of siplizumab effects on memory and regulatory T cells. General observations from the study: With siplizumab, mappable alloreactive CD4+ clones averaged 68.8% Treg-derived, versus approximately 29% in controls.

This CDR3 contains 12 residues. The V gene lost 6 bases and the J gene lost 5 bases, with 10 bases spanning the gap. Germline V gene sequence: CDR1 MDHEN, CDR2 SYDVKM. Generated by immunoSEQ multiplex PCR, the TCRdb table keeps only in-frame clones and is missing some. The sample shows approximately 100,000 clones, approximately 92% of them seen only once. This receptor was identified in a human donor in good health. The chain is built from TRBV28 and TRBJ2-5; possible D gene TRBD2, 5 bases. The source material was non-Treg CD4+ T cells sorted from blood. CDR3 sequence reads: CASSRGPETQYF. DNA of the CDR3: TGTGCCAGCAGCCGCGGGCCGGAGACCCAGTACTTC.